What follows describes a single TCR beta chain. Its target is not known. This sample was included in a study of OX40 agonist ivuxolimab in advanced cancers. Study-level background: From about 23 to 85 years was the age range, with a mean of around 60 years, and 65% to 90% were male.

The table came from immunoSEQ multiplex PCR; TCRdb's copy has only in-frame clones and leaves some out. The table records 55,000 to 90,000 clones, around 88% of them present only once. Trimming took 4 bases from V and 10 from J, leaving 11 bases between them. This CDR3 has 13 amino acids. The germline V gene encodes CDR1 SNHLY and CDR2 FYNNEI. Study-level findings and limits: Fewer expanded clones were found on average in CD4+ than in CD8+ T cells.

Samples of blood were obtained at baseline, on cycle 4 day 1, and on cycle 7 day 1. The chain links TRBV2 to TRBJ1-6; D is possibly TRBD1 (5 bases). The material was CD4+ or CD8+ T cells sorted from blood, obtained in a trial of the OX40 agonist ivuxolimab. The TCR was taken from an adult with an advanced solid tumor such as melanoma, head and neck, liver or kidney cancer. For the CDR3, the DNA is TGTGCCAGCAGTGCAGAGGGGCGATCACCCCTCCACTTT. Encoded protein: CASSAEGRSPLHF.